Listed below are T cell receptor beta chains from one sample, sequenced in a study of T cells in Graves' hyperthyroidism and ophthalmopathy. TCRdb processed the multiplex PCR reads anew with MiXCR; each CDR3 protein has one entry. In the table there are fewer than 450,000 distinct CDR3 sequences, around 15% of which are singletons. The specimen was blood. The origin of the receptors is a woman aged 60-75 years with Graves' ophthalmopathy. The CDR3 runs from the conserved cysteine through the conserved F or W. Each record gives: V gene, D gene, J gene, clone size, CDR3 protein, CDR3 DNA. D genes are given only for firm matches. Clone size, where shown, is once, few, many, or a class for clones that have expanded.

>TRBV19|-|TRBJ2-3|-
CASSRTVSSTDTQYF
TGTGCCAGTAGTAGGACCGTATCTAGCACAGATACGCAGTATTTT
>TRBV18|TRBD2|TRBJ2-1|many
CASSITSGSYNEQFF
TGTGCCAGCTCAATAACTAGCGGGAGTTACAATGAGCAGTTCTTC
>TRBV7-8|TRBD2|TRBJ2-2|many
CASSLARAGVSTGELFF
TGTGCCAGCAGCTTAGCGCGAGCGGGAGTGAGCACCGGGGAGCTGTTTTTT
>TRBV11-2|-|TRBJ1-2|many
CASSLDQLGQGYGYTF
TGTGCCAGCAGCTTAGATCAGTTGGGGCAAGGCTATGGCTACACCTTC
>TRBV24-1|-|TRBJ2-1|-
CATSRPTSGKNEQFF
TGTGCCACCAGTCGGCCGACGTCCGGGAAAAATGAGCAGTTCTTC
>TRBV6-7|TRBD2|TRBJ2-7|few
CANVRDYSYEQYF
TGTGCCAACGTCCGGGACTACTCCTACGAGCAGTACTTC
>TRBV5-5|-|TRBJ2-5|few
CASSLVSTQETQYF
TGTGCCAGCAGCTTGGTCAGTACGCAAGAGACCCAGTACTTC
>TRBV28|-|TRBJ2-3|many
CASRGSWGGSTDTQYF
TGTGCCAGCAGGGGAAGCTGGGGCGGGAGCACAGATACGCAGTATTTT
>TRBV24-1|TRBD2|TRBJ2-5|few
CATSEVAGSYETQYF
TGTGCCACCAGTGAGGTAGCGGGGAGTTACGAGACCCAGTACTTC
>TRBV20-1|TRBD2|TRBJ2-5|few
CSAETSGRGGTQYF
TGCAGTGCCGAGACTAGCGGGAGAGGTGGGACCCAGTACTTC
>TRBV7-2|TRBD2|TRBJ2-7|many
CASSYGAGGYEQYF
TGTGCCAGCAGCTATGGAGCGGGAGGGTACGAGCAGTACTTC
>TRBV29-1|TRBD1|TRBJ2-1|many
CSAEGGQERREQFF
TGCAGCGCCGAGGGGGGACAGGAGCGCCGTGAGCAGTTCTTC
>TRBV9|TRBD2|TRBJ2-1|-
CASSVRLAGNEQFF
TGTGCCAGCAGCGTTCGACTAGCGGGCAATGAGCAGTTCTTC
>TRBV6-4|-|TRBJ2-1|few
CASSDRGFGNEQFF
TGTGCCAGCAGTGACAGGGGGTTTGGCAATGAGCAGTTCTTC
>TRBV5-1|-|TRBJ2-5|few
CASSLDTGGTQYF
TGCGCCAGCAGCTTGGACACAGGAGGGACCCAGTACTTC
>TRBV7-2|TRBD2|TRBJ2-1|many
CADARTSASGEQFF
TGTGCAGACGCCCGGACTAGCGCCTCGGGTGAGCAGTTCTTC
>TRBV3-1|TRBD2|TRBJ2-1|many
CASSQGRVAGIDNEQFF
TGTGCCAGCAGCCAAGGGAGGGTAGCGGGAATAGACAATGAGCAGTTCTTC
>TRBV20-1|-|TRBJ1-5|-
CSARTTQGYQPQHF
TGCAGTGCTAGGACGACCCAAGGATATCAGCCCCAGCATTTT
>TRBV5-1|-|TRBJ2-7|few
CASSFGDASSYEQYF
TGCGCCAGCAGCTTCGGGGACGCGAGCTCCTACGAGCAGTACTTC
>TRBV28|-|TRBJ2-3|-
CASSLAAGFTDTQYF
TGTGCCAGCAGTTTGGCCGCGGGTTTCACAGATACGCAGTATTTT
>TRBV28|TRBD2|TRBJ2-7|-
CASSHEREGDEQYF
TGTGCCAGCAGTCACGAGCGGGAGGGGGACGAGCAGTACTTC
>TRBV5-1|TRBD1|TRBJ1-3|few
CASSSTGKPAGNTIYF
TGCGCCAGCAGCTCGACAGGGAAACCAGCCGGAAACACCATATATTTT
>TRBV24-1|TRBD2|TRBJ2-1|many
CATSDPKRGRRSEQFF
TGTGCCACCAGTGACCCCAAGCGGGGACGTCGTAGTGAGCAGTTCTTC
>TRBV5-1|-|TRBJ2-2|many
CASSWQVPTGELFF
TGCGCCAGCAGTTGGCAGGTTCCGACCGGGGAGCTGTTTTTT
>TRBV14|-|TRBJ2-2|few
CASSPRGGHTGELFF
TGTGCCAGCAGCCCGAGGGGGGGACATACCGGGGAGCTGTTTTTT
>TRBV19|-|TRBJ1-1|few
CATKDRPNTEAFF
TGTGCCACGAAGGACAGACCGAACACTGAAGCTTTCTTT
>TRBV24-1|-|TRBJ2-1|-
CATSEGVHNEQFF
TGTGCCACCAGTGAGGGGGTCCACAATGAGCAGTTCTTC
>TRBV27|-|TRBJ2-1|many
CASSLIGEQFF
TGTGCCAGCAGTTTAATTGGGGAGCAGTTCTTC
>TRBV5-1|-|TRBJ2-5|many
CASSSPTVDSQETQYF
TGCGCCAGCAGCTCCCCCACGGTCGACAGCCAAGAGACCCAGTACTTC
>TRBV10-1|TRBD1|TRBJ1-4|few
CASTGQGDEKLFF
TGCGCCAGCACGGGACAGGGGGATGAAAAACTGTTTTTT
>TRBV5-1|-|TRBJ2-7|many
CASSLDAPPNEQYF
TGCGCCAGCAGCTTGGATGCGCCTCCAAATGAGCAGTACTTC
>TRBV10-3|-|TRBJ2-7|many
CAISEYYEQYF
TGTGCCATCAGTGAGTACTACGAGCAGTACTTC
>TRBV28|TRBD1|TRBJ2-1|many
CASSLRGQVIYNEQFF
TGTGCCAGCAGTTTACGTGGACAGGTTATATACAATGAGCAGTTCTTC
>TRBV30|-|TRBJ1-1|many
CAWSHARGEAFF
TGTGCCTGGAGCCACGCCAGAGGTGAAGCTTTCTTT
>TRBV4-2|-|TRBJ2-7|-
CASSQDEDRGYEQYF
TGTGCCAGCAGCCAAGACGAGGACCGAGGGTACGAGCAGTACTTC
>TRBV7-2|TRBD2|TRBJ2-1|many
CASSPSWRGLYNEQFF
TGTGCCAGCAGCCCCTCCTGGCGGGGGTTATACAATGAGCAGTTCTTC
>TRBV7-2|TRBD2|TRBJ2-7|-
CASSTGLAGGGEQYF
TGTGCCAGCAGCACCGGACTAGCGGGAGGGGGAGAGCAGTACTTC
>TRBV7-6|-|TRBJ1-5|once
CASSLSGPPGPQHF
TGTGCCAGCAGCTTATCGGGGCCCCCAGGGCCCCAGCATTTT
>TRBV15|TRBD2|TRBJ2-7|-
CATSQWGTSGRETYEQYF
TGTGCCACCAGCCAATGGGGTACTAGCGGGAGAGAAACCTACGAGCAGTACTTC
>TRBV19|-|TRBJ1-2|few
CASSIAGGGGYTF
TGTGCCAGTAGTATTGCCGGGGGCGGCGGCTACACCTTC
>TRBV27|-|TRBJ2-3|many
CASSSPLRGDTQYF
TGTGCCAGCAGTTCCCCTCTCCGGGGGGATACGCAGTATTTT
>TRBV9|-|TRBJ1-4|few
CASSTPRGGADEKLFF
TGTGCCAGCAGCACCCCGAGGGGGGGCGCCGATGAAAAACTGTTTTTT
>TRBV28|-|TRBJ1-1|many
CASSLADTVNTEAFF
TGTGCCAGCAGTTTGGCGGACACAGTGAACACTGAAGCTTTCTTT
>TRBV28|-|TRBJ2-2|few
CASRPGPGELFF
TGTGCCAGCAGGCCGGGCCCCGGGGAGCTGTTTTTT
>TRBV20-1|-|TRBJ2-1|few
CSYASHEQFF
TGCAGTTACGCATCGCATGAGCAGTTCTTC
>TRBV7-9|-|TRBJ1-3|few
CASRSFSPGGNTIYF
TGTGCCAGCAGATCCTTTTCCCCAGGGGGAAACACCATATATTTT
>TRBV19|TRBD1|TRBJ2-5|-
CASSMVTGGQETQYF
TGTGCCAGTAGTATGGTTACAGGGGGTCAAGAGACCCAGTACTTC
>TRBV5-4|TRBD2|TRBJ2-1|few
CASSSRLAPGEQFF
TGTGCCAGCAGCTCCCGACTAGCCCCCGGGGAGCAGTTCTTC
>TRBV5-1|TRBD2|TRBJ2-3|-
CASRGVSGRATDTQYF
TGCGCCAGCAGAGGGGTTAGCGGGAGGGCCACAGATACGCAGTATTTT
>TRBV28|-|TRBJ2-3|few
CASSPPALDTQYF
TGTGCCAGCAGCCCCCCAGCGCTGGATACGCAGTATTTT
>TRBV2|-|TRBJ2-7|many
CASTPQAPSYEQYF
TGTGCCAGCACCCCCCAAGCGCCCTCCTACGAGCAGTACTTC
>TRBV7-6|TRBD2|TRBJ2-5|many
CASSPKRLAGGETQYF
TGTGCCAGCAGCCCGAAGAGGCTAGCGGGAGGAGAGACCCAGTACTTC
>TRBV6-1|-|TRBJ1-5|many
CASSLMDPGNQPQHF
TGTGCCAGCAGCCTGATGGACCCGGGAAATCAGCCCCAGCATTTT
>TRBV28|TRBD2|TRBJ2-1|-
CASSLWPGLAGDEQFF
TGTGCCAGCAGTTTATGGCCGGGACTAGCGGGAGACGAGCAGTTCTTC
>TRBV18|-|TRBJ2-7|many
CASSRGDAYEQYF
TGTGCCAGCTCACGGGGGGACGCCTACGAGCAGTACTTC